The 3 T cell receptor beta chains in this list originate from one sample, sequenced in a study of cytomegalovirus exposure and HLA in healthy donors. The PCR ran on 60 Vbeta and 13 Jbeta primers. Clones were sequenced by immunoSEQ multiplex PCR, and TCRdb holds only the in-frame ones, with some missing. This sample yields approximately 140,000 clones, of which about 85% are seen a single time; approximately 3% belongs to the top ten. What was sequenced was PBMCs. Receptor source: a female donor in good health and CMV-seronegative.

Only one count was recorded for this clone. V and J are TRBV7-2 and TRBJ1-5; D not certain. The length of the CDR3 is 14 residues. The germline V gene encodes CDR1 SGHTA and CDR2 FQGNSA. V was clipped by 2 bases and J by 3 bases, with 8 bases between them. CDR3 loop: CASSLSGPNQPQHF. As DNA, the CDR3 is TGTGCCAGCAGCTTAAGTGGCCCCAATCAGCCCCAGCATTTT.

This clone was seen just once. The CDR3 DNA follows: TGTGCCAGCAGCTTAGGACTAGCGGGAGATTACGAGCAGTACTTC. It translates to CASSLGLAGDYEQYF. The rearrangement uses TRBV7-9 and TRBJ2-7; 12 nucleotides line up with TRBD2. The CDR3 is 15 amino acids. V shed 1 base and J 4 bases; nucleotides not matched to a gene: 2. CDR1 and CDR2 from the germline V gene are SEHNR and FQNEAQ (reference sequence).

The chain combines TRBV19 with TRBJ2-7; 8 nucleotides match TRBD1. The length of the CDR3 is 14 residues. The germline gives CDR1 LNHDA, CDR2 SQIVND (reference sequence). V shed 6 bases, J shed 6 bases, and the junction held 10 bases outside the gene matches. The CDR3 loop reads CASSRGQGALEQYF. The DNA of the CDR3 is TGTGCCAGTAGCCGCGGGCAGGGGGCCCTCGAGCAGTACTTC.